The 25 T cell receptor beta chains reported below all come from one sample, sequenced in a study of blood T cells in healthy people across ages. Alongside a J-beta primer mix, a sample-barcoded 5' primer served in a second PCR lasting roughly 6 to 12 cycles. TCRdb processed the 5' RACE reads anew with MiXCR; each CDR3 protein has one entry. The sample records around 870,000 distinct CDR3 sequences, under 35% being singletons. The sequenced material came from blood. The source is a woman aged 80 or over in good health.

This clonotype was observed many times. The chain uses TRBV6-5 and TRBJ2-3; TRBD2 matches 8 bases. Germline V lookup: CDR1 MNHEY, CDR2 SVGAGI. There are 16 residues in the CDR3. Germline trimming cut 2 bases from V and 1 base from J; bases unmatched to any gene: 5. The CDR3 spells CASSYEGRGGTDTQYF. The CDR3 coding sequence is TGTGCCAGCAGTTACGAGGGGCGGGGGGGCACAGATACGCAGTATTTT.

The sample holds many counts of this clonotype. The gene calls are TRBV6-6 and TRBJ1-2; 8 nucleotides align to TRBD1. Germline V gene sequence: CDR1 MNHNY, CDR2 SVGAGI (reference sequence). The ends lost 7 bases at V and 6 bases at J; junction bases unmatched: 7. The CDR3 is 13 residues long. The CDR3 DNA follows: TGTGCCAGCATAGACAGGGGAACGGATGGCTACACCTTC. As protein: CASIDRGTDGYTF.

Notes on this clonotype: One base away lies a much larger clone, so this may be a sequencing read error. The CDR3 DNA follows: TGTGCCAGCAACATCATGGGACAGGAACAAGAGACCCAGTACTTC. Protein sequence: CASNIMGQEQETQYF. This chain links TRBV9 with TRBJ2-5; 8 nucleotides align to TRBD1. The CDR3 is 15 residues long. The germline CDR1 and CDR2 sequences are SGDLS and YYNGEE. After removal of 6 bases from V and 2 bases from J, the junction contained 9 bases not matched to a gene.

This chain joins TRBV5-1 and TRBJ2-7; D call uncertain. The germline V and J ends were trimmed by 4 bases and 2 bases, with 16 bases remaining between them. There are 15 residues in the CDR3. The V gene's germline CDR1 is SGHRS and CDR2 YFSETQ. The CDR3 region has the DNA TGCGCCAGCAGCCGCGAGATGGCGACGACCTACGAGCAGTACTTC. As protein: CASSREMATTYEQYF.

This clonotype was picked up many times. The rearrangement links TRBV18 to TRBJ2-3; D gene uncertain. Germline-derived CDR1 and CDR2 are KGHSH and LQKENI. CDR3 length: 16 amino acids. V lost 3 bases and J 1 base, leaving 14 bases between the germline ends. CDR3 coding DNA: TGTGCCAGCTCACCCCTCTCCCGCAAAGGCACAGATACGCAGTATTTT. Translation gives CASSPLSRKGTDTQYF.

CDR3 sequence: CSAGGRAGDEQFF. CDR3 nucleotide sequence: TGCAGTGCTGGGGGGAGGGCCGGCGATGAGCAGTTCTTC. V is TRBV20-1 and J is TRBJ2-1, with TRBD2 matching over 7 bases. The germline V gene has CDR1 DFQATT and CDR2 SNEGSKA (reference sequence). The CDR3 is 13 amino acids. V lost 5 bases and J lost 8; bases outside the gene matches: 9.

The chain combines TRBV29-1 with TRBJ1-1; 7 bases are shared with TRBD1. Germline V gives CDR1 SQVTM, CDR2 ANQGSEA. This CDR3 comprises 13 residues. The J segment lost 7 bases and the V segment lost 6 bases, leaving 11 bases of the junction unmatched. CDR3 amino acids: CSVQGPGQSEAFF. The CDR3 region has the DNA TGCAGCGTCCAAGGTCCGGGACAGAGTGAAGCTTTCTTT.

The V gene is TRBV11-2, the J gene TRBJ2-5; D is perhaps TRBD2 (5 bases). V was cut by 1 base and J by 2 bases, with 14 bases left in between. Germline loops: CDR1 SGHAT, CDR2 FQNNGV. The length of the CDR3 is 16 residues. In DNA form, the CDR3 reads TGTGCCAGCAGCTTAGGCGCGACTACACATCAAGAGACCCAGTACTTC. Translating it yields CASSLGATTHQETQYF.

This chain joins TRBV20-1 and TRBJ2-3, with a tentative D call TRBD1 (6 bases). Trimming stripped 6 bases from V and 1 base from J, with 14 bases between. Germline assignment: CDR1 DFQATT and CDR2 SNEGSKA (reference sequence). This CDR3 has 14 residues. The CDR3 loop reads CSATGQGRTDTQYF. CDR3 DNA: TGCAGTGCAACCGGGCAGGGGCGCACAGATACGCAGTATTTT.

This clonotype was counted at least ten times. This chain uses TRBV7-2 with TRBJ2-3; possibly TRBD1 or TRBD2 for D (7 bases each). The CDR3 is 16 amino acids. Germline V CDR1 and CDR2: SGHTA, FQGNSA. V was clipped by 3 bases and J by 2 bases, with 15 bases between them. In nucleotides, the CDR3 is TGTGCCAGCAGCTTGCAGGGGGGGTACTACACAGATACGCAGTATTTT. This encodes CASSLQGGYYTDTQYF.

This clonotype appeared many times. V usage is TRBV5-5 and J usage is TRBJ2-2, with D uncertain. This CDR3 is built from 14 residues. Per the germline V gene, CDR1 is SGHKS and CDR2 is YYEKEE (reference sequence). Trimming cost V 2 bases and J 2 bases, with 7 bases left between them. In nucleotides, the CDR3 is TGTGCCAGCAGCTTTGGGGTAAACACCGGGGAGCTGTTTTTT. Its translation: CASSFGVNTGELFF. Supplemented by reference TRBV5-5 and TRBJ2-2, the full variable domain reads DAGVTQSPTHLIKTRGQQVTLRCSPISGHKSVSWYQQVLGQGPQFIFQYYEKEERGRGNFPDRFSARQFPNYSSELNVNALLLGDSALYLCASSFGVNTGELFFGEGSRLTVL.

This clonotype was observed at least ten times. CDR3 in amino acids: CASSQDPTGGTDTQYF. CDR3 bases: TGCGCCAGCAGCCAAGATCCCACAGGGGGCACAGATACGCAGTATTTT. The chain links TRBV4-3 to TRBJ2-3, with 7 bases that match TRBD1. CDR3 length: 16 residues. V lost 0 bases to trimming and J lost 1 base; unmatched junction nucleotides: 4. Germline V gene sequence: CDR1 LGHNA, CDR2 YSLEER.

This clonotype was counted many times. This chain connects TRBV4-2 to TRBJ2-4; the D call may be TRBD1 or TRBD2 (6 bases each). The V end lost 0 bases, the J end lost 1 base, and 13 bases lay between the germline ends. Germline V CDR1 and CDR2: LGHNA, YNFKEQ. This CDR3 has 17 residues. CDR3 sequence: CASSQDTGAFAKNIQYF. CDR3 nucleotides: TGTGCCAGCAGCCAAGATACGGGGGCTTTTGCCAAAAACATTCAGTACTTC.

As to this clonotype: A much larger clonotype is one base distant, so this may be a read error. The rearrangement uses TRBV25-1 and TRBJ2-1, with TRBD2 matching over 8 bases. TRBJ2-7 matches the DNA end more closely, so the J call is doubtful. This CDR3 region has 14 residues. Germline V gives CDR1 MGHDK, CDR2 SYGVNS. CDR3: CASRSAGAVNEQYF. The CDR3 nucleotides are TGTGCCAGCAGATCAGCGGGGGCGGTGAATGAGCAGTACTTC.

This clonotype has more than one count but fewer than ten. The genes are TRBV6-1 and TRBJ2-5; 10 nucleotides agree with TRBD2. The CDR3 length is 17 residues. The trim removed 5 bases at V and 11 bases at J, leaving 20 bases unmatched. CDR1 and CDR2 (germline): MNHNS, SASEGT. Written as DNA, the CDR3 is TGTGCCAGCAGTAAAGGGTCCCTAGCGGGGGCCTACAATGAGCAGTACTTC. Its translation: CASSKGSLAGAYNEQYF.

This rearrangement joins TRBV7-2 to TRBJ2-5; TRBD2 aligns across 8 bases. CDR1 is SGHTA, CDR2 FQGNSA, per germline. V lost 5 bases, J lost 11 bases, and 13 bases stayed unmatched. The CDR3 runs to 14 residues. The chain's CDR3 is CASSQGWTSNEQYF. The CDR3 DNA sequence: TGTGCCAGCAGCCAGGGGTGGACTAGCAATGAGCAGTACTTC.

This clonotype occurred many times. The chain uses TRBV11-2 and TRBJ2-1; no reliable D call. Trimming took 1 base from V and 10 from J, leaving 5 bases between them. The CDR3 extends over 11 amino acids. Germline V gives CDR1 SGHAT, CDR2 FQNNGV. The DNA of the CDR3 is TGTGCCAGCAGCTTAGCTAGAGAGCAGTTCTTC. This translates into CASSLAREQFF.

A single count supports this clonotype. The gene calls are TRBV4-3 and TRBJ1-2; D is perhaps TRBD1 (6 bases). Trimming pared 4 bases from V and 8 bases from J, leaving 14 bases between. Germline CDR1 is LGHNA and CDR2 is YSLEER. This CDR3 is built from 13 residues. The CDR3: CASSRVGGQGYTF. The CDR3, as DNA: TGCGCCAGCAGCCGTGTTGGGGGACAAGGCTACACCTTC.

This clonotype was counted ten times or more. The chain uses TRBV20-1 and TRBJ1-1; D is perhaps TRBD1 (5 bases). V was trimmed by 6 bases and J by 4 bases, leaving 12 bases between them. The CDR3 loop spans 12 amino acids. CDR1 and CDR2 (germline): DFQATT, SNEGSKA (reference sequence). CDR3 loop: CSAPGTGTEAFF. CDR3 in DNA: TGCAGTGCCCCTGGGACGGGCACTGAAGCTTTCTTT.

In its sample, this clonotype was seen many times. The chain links TRBV14 to TRBJ2-4, with 7 bases matching TRBD1. The CDR3 is 16 amino acids. J lost 6 bases, V lost 0 bases, and 8 bases had no gene match. Germline V lookup: CDR1 SGHDN, CDR2 FVKESK. CDR3 nucleotides: TGTGCCAGCAGCCAAGAACACAGGGGCAGCTTAAACATTCAGTACTTC. Amino acid sequence: CASSQEHRGSLNIQYF.

This clonotype was found a few times. The chain employs TRBV7-9 and TRBJ1-6; maybe TRBD1 (6 bases). The CDR3 sequence is 15 residues long. CDR1 and CDR2 from the germline V gene are SEHNR and FQNEAQ (reference sequence). Trimming cost V 2 bases and J 8 bases, with 13 bases left between them. CDR3 sequence: CASSLTQGSDSPLHF. The CDR3 bases are TGTGCCAGCAGCTTAACACAGGGCTCGGATTCACCCCTCCACTTT.

Of note for this clonotype: A much larger clone differs from this one at a single base, so this may be a read error. The chain joins TRBV7-2 to TRBJ2-3; 9 bases align to TRBD2. CDR1 SGHTA and CDR2 FQGNSA come from the germline V gene. The CDR3 has 16 amino acids. V dropped 5 bases and J dropped 4; count of bases not matched to a gene: 10. CDR3: CASSQAGGLSADTQYF. DNA of the CDR3: TGTGCCAGCAGCCAAGCGGGGGGCCTTAGCGCAGATACGCAGTATTTT.

This clonotype was observed a handful of times. The gene calls are TRBV11-1 and TRBJ2-1; D unclear. The CDR3 runs to 16 residues. Germline CDR1 SGHAT, CDR2 FQDESV (reference sequence). V shed 6 bases and J shed 0 bases, with 15 bases lying between them. CDR3 in amino acids: CASRPPSSSSYNEQFF. The CDR3 DNA sequence: TGTGCCAGCAGACCGCCCTCATCGAGCTCCTACAATGAGCAGTTCTTC.

A few counts support this clonotype. V gene TRBV5-6 combines with J gene TRBJ1-2; unclear D gene. V gave up 3 bases and J gave up 7 bases, with 19 bases separating them. The germline gives CDR1 SGHDT, CDR2 YYEEEE. The CDR3 length is 15 residues. This CDR3 is CASSSVKGVRTGYTF. The CDR3 DNA is TGTGCCAGCAGCTCAGTAAAGGGAGTGCGTACTGGCTACACCTTC.

Only a few counts were recorded for this clonotype. V usage is TRBV7-2 and J usage is TRBJ2-2, with TRBD1 as a possible D gene (6 bases). Germline-derived CDR1 and CDR2 are SGHTA and FQGNSA. Trimming stripped 5 bases from V and 5 bases from J, with 15 bases between. The CDR3 consists of 15 residues. The CDR3 sequence is CASSREGVITGELFF. DNA for the CDR3: TGTGCCAGCAGCCGCGAGGGGGTTATAACCGGGGAGCTGTTTTTT.